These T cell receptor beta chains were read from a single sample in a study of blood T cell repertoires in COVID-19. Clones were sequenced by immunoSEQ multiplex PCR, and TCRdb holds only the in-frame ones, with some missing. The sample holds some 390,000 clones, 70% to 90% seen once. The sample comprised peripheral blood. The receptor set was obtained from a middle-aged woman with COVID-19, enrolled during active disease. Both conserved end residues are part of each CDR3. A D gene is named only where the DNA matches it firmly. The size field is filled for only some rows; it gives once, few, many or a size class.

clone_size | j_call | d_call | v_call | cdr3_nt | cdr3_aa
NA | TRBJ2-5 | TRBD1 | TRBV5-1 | TGCGCCAGCAGCACGACAGGGGGACCCGGAGAGACCCAGTACTTC | CASSTTGGPGETQYF
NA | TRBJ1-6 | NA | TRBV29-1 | TGCAGCGTTGCGGACAGACTACTTTCACCCCTCCACTTT | CSVADRLLSPLHF
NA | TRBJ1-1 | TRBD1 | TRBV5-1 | TGCGCCAGCAGCTTGGCCGGGACAGGGGTCTTCACTGAAGCTTTCTTT | CASSLAGTGVFTEAFF
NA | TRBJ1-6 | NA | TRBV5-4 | TGTGCCAGCAGCCAAATTGGTCGGGGATCACCCCTCCACTTT | CASSQIGRGSPLHF
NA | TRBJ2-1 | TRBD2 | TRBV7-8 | TGTGCCAGCAGCTCGCCGGGACTAGGACCCGGCAATGAGCAGTTCTTC | CASSSPGLGPGNEQFF
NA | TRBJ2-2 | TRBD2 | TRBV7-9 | TGTGCCAGCAGGATTAATCGGGAGGCGAACACCGGGGAGCTGTTTTTT | CASRINREANTGELFF
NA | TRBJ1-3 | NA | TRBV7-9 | TGTGCCAGCAGCCCCGGCCGCTGGACAGAGAACAGAGCTGGAAACACCATATATTTT | CASSPGRWTENRAGNTIYF
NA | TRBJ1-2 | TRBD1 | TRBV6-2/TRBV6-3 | TGTGCCAGCAGTCAACGACAGGGGGCTGTTTATGGCTACACCTTC | CASSQRQGAVYGYTF
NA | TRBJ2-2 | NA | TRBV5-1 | TGCGCCAGCAGCTTGGTGGAGGGGGCAAGAGCCGGGGAGCTGTTTTTT | CASSLVEGARAGELFF
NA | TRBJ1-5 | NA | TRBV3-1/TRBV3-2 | TGTGCCAGCAGCCAAGAAAACCGGGGTAGCAATCAGCCCCAGCATTTT | CASSQENRGSNQPQHF
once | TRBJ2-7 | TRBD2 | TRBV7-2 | TGTGCCAGCAGCTTAGGTCCAGCGGGAGGTCCCTACGAGCAGTACTTC | CASSLGPAGGPYEQYF
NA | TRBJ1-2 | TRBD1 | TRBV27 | TGTGCCAGCAGGGATACAGGGGGCAACTATGGCTACACCTTC | CASRDTGGNYGYTF
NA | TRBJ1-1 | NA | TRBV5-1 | TGCGCCAGCAGCTTGATCCCTGCGGCTGAAGCTTTCTTT | CASSLIPAAEAFF
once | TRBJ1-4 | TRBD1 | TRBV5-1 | TGCGCCAGCAGTTACAGGGGAACTAATGAAAAACTGTTTTTT | CASSYRGTNEKLFF
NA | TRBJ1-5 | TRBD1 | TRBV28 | TGTGCCAGCAGTCGACAGGGTGTGAGTCAGCCCCAGCATTTT | CASSRQGVSQPQHF
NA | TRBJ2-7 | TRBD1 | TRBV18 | TGTGCCAGCTCAACACGACAGGGGGCAACCTACGAGCAGTACTTC | CASSTRQGATYEQYF
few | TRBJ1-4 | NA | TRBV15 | TGTGCCACCAGCAGAGATCTGGGGGGTTCTAATGAAAAACTGTTTTTT | CATSRDLGGSNEKLFF
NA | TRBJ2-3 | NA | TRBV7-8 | TGTGCCAGCAGCTTACTGGGTCAGGGCTTCACAGATACGCAGTATTTT | CASSLLGQGFTDTQYF
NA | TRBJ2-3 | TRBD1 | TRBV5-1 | TGCGCCAGCAGCTTCGGCCAGGGGGTCGGGGATACGCAGTATTTT | CASSFGQGVGDTQYF
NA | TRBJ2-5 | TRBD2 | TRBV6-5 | TGTGCCAGCAGACCGACTAGCGGGAGAGAGACCCAGTACTTC | CASRPTSGRETQYF
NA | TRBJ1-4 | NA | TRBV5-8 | TGTGCCAGCAGCTTGGGGTCTGGGGGCCCTGGTAATGAAAAACTGTTTTTT | CASSLGSGGPGNEKLFF
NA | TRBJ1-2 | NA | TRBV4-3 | TGCGCCAGCAGCCAAGAGGGAGTAAACTATGGCTACACCTTC | CASSQEGVNYGYTF
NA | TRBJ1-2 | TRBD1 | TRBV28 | TGTGCCAGCCACCGACAGGGCTATGGCTACACCTTC | CASHRQGYGYTF
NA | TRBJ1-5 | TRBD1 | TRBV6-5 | TGTGCCAGCAGGGGGACAGCCAGCTATCAGCCCCAGCATTTT | CASRGTASYQPQHF
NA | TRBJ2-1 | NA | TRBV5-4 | TGTGCCAGCAGCTTAGAGTCGCTAAGTGAGCAGTTCTTC | CASSLESLSEQFF
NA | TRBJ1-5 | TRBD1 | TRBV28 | TGTGCCAGCAGTATGGACAGGGTGGGTCAGCCCCAGCATTTT | CASSMDRVGQPQHF
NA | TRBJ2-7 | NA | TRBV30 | TGTGCCTGGAACCCAACGACAGGAGCAATCGGGCAGTACTTC | CAWNPTTGAIGQYF
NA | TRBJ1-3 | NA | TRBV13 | TGTGCCAGCAGCGCCCGGACAGCCGGAAACACCATATATTTT | CASSARTAGNTIYF
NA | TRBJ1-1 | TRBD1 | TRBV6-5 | TGTGCCAGCAGCGTAACAGGGGGCCCTTTCACTGAAGCTTTCTTT | CASSVTGGPFTEAFF
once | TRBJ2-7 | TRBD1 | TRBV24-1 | TGTGCCACCAGTGAAGGGACAGGCCCCCCCTGGGAGCAGTACTTC | CATSEGTGPPWEQYF
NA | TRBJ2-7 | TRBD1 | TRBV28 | TGTGCCAGCGGTGGGACAGGGGGTAAGGGGCTCTACGAGCAGTACTTC | CASGGTGGKGLYEQYF
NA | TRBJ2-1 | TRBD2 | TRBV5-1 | TGCGCCAGCAGCTTGGCCGGGGGGAATGAGCAGTTCTTC | CASSLAGGNEQFF
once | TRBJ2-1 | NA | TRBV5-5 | TGTGCCAGCACCCGAGCGGCGGACTCCTACAATGAGCAGTTCTTC | CASTRAADSYNEQFF